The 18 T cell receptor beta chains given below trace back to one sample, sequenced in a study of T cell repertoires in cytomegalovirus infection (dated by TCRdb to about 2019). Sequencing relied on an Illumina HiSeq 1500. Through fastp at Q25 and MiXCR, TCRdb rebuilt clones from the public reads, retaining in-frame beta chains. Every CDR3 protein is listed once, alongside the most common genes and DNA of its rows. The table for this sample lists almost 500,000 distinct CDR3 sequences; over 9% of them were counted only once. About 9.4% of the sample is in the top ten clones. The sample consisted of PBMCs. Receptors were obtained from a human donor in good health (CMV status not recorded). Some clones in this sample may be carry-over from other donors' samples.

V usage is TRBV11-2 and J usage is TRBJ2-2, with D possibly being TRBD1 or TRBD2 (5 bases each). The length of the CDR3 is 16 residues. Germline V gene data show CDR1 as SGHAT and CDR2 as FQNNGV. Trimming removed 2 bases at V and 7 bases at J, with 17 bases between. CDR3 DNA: TGTGCCAGCAGCTTATGGGGGATTCCTCTCGGCGGGGAGCTGTTTTTT. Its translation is CASSLWGIPLGGELFF.

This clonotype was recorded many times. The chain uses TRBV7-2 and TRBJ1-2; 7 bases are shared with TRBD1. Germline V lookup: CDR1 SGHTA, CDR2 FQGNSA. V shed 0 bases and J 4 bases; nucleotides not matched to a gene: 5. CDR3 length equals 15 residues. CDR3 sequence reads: CASSLATAGGYGYTF. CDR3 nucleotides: TGTGCCAGCAGCTTAGCCACAGCAGGGGGCTATGGCTACACCTTC.

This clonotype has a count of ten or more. This chain's CDR3 is CASSLTGQAATNEKLFF. As DNA, the CDR3 is TGTGCCAGCAGCTTAACGGGACAGGCCGCAACTAATGAAAAACTGTTTTTT. The V gene is TRBV7-3, the J gene TRBJ1-4; 8 bases map to TRBD1. Germline values: CDR1 SGHTA, CDR2 FQGTGA. The trim removed 0 bases at V and 0 bases at J, leaving 3 bases unmatched. This CDR3 region has 17 residues.

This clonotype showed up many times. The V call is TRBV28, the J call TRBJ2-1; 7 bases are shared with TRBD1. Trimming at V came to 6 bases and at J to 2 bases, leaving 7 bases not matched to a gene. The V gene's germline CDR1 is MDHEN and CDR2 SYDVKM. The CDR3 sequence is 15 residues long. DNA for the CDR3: TGTGCCAGCAGCACCGGGACAGCCGCCTACAATGAGCAGTTCTTC. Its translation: CASSTGTAAYNEQFF. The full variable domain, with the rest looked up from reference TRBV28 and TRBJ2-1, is DVKVTQSSRYLVKRTGEKVFLECVQDMDHENMFWYRQDPGLGLRLIYFSYDVKMKEKGDIPEGYSVSREKKERFSLILESASTNQTSMYLCASSTGTAAYNEQFFGPGTRLTVL.

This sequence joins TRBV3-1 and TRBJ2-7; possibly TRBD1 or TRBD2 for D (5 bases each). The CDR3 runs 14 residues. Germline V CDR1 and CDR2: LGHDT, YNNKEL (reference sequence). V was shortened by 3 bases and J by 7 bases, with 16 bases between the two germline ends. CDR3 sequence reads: CASSQGTGIWEQYF. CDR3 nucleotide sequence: TGTGCCAGCAGCCAGGGGACCGGGATTTGGGAGCAGTACTTC.

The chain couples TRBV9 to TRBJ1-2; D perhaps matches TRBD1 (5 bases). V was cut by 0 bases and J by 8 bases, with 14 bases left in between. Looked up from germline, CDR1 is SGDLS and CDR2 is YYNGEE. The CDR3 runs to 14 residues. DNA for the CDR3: TGTGCCAGCAGCGTAGTCCAGGATAGGGGAGGCTACACCTTC. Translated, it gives CASSVVQDRGGYTF.

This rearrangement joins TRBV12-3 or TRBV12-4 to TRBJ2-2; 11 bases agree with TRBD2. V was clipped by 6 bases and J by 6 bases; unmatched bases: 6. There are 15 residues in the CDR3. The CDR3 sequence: CASSQTGLAAGELFF. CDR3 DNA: TGTGCCAGCAGCCAGACGGGACTAGCGGCCGGGGAGCTGTTTTTT.

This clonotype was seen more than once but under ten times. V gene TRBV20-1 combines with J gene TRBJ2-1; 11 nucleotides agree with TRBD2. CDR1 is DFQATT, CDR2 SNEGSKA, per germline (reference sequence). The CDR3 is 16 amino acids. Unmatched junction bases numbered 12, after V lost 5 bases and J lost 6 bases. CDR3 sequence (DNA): TGCAGTGCTCTTCCTCCAGGACTAGCGGGTTTCAATGAGCAGTTCTTC. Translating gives CSALPPGLAGFNEQFF.

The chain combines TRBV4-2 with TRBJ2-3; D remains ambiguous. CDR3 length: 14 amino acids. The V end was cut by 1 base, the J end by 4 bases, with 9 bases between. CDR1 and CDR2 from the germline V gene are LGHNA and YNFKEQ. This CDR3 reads CASSQAKTADTQYF. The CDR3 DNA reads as TGTGCCAGCAGCCAAGCGAAAACCGCAGATACGCAGTATTTT.

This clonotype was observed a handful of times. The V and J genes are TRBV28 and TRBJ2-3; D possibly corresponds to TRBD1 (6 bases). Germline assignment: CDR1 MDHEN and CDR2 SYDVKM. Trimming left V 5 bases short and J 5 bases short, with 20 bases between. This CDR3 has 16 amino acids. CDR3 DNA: TGTGCCAGCAGTAAGCGAGGGACATCAAGGGGAGATACGCAGTATTTT. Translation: CASSKRGTSRGDTQYF. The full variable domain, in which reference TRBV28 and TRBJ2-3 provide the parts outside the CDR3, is DVKVTQSSRYLVKRTGEKVFLECVQDMDHENMFWYRQDPGLGLRLIYFSYDVKMKEKGDIPEGYSVSREKKERFSLILESASTNQTSMYLCASSKRGTSRGDTQYFGPGTRLTVL.

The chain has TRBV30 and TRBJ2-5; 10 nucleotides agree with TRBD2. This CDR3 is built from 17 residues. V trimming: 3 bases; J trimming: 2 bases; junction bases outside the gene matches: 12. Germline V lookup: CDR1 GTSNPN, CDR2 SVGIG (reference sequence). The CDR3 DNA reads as TGTGCCTGGAGCCTAAACAGGGCTAGCGGGAGACAAGAGACCCAGTACTTC. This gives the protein CAWSLNRASGRQETQYF.

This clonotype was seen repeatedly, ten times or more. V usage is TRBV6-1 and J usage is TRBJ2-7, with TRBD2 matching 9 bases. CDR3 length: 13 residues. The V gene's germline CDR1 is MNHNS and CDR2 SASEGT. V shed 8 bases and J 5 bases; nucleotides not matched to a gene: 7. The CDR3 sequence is CASLASGANEQYF. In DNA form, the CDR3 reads TGTGCCAGCCTCGCTAGCGGGGCCAACGAGCAGTACTTC.

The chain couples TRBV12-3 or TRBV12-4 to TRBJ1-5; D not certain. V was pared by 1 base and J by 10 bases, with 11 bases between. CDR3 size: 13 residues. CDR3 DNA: TGTGCCAGCAGTTTAGGGCTCGTATCACCCCAGCATTTT. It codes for CASSLGLVSPQHF.

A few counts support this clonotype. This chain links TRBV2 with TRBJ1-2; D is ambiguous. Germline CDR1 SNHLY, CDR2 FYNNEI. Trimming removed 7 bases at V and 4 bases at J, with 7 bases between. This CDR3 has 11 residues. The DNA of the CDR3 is TGTGCCAGCAACCGGGGCTATGGCTACACCTTC. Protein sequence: CASNRGYGYTF.

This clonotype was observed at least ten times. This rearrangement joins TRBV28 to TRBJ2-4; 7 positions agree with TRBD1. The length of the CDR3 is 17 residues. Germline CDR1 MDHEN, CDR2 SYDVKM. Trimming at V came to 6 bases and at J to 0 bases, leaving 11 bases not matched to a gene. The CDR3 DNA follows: TGTGCCAGCAGGTCCCTCCGGGACAGAGTAGCCAAAAACATTCAGTACTTC. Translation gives CASRSLRDRVAKNIQYF.

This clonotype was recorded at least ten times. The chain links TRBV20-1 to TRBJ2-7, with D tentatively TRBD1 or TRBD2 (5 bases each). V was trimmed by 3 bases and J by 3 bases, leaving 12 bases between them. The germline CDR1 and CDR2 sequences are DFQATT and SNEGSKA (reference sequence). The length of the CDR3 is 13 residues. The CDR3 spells CSARGVPLYEQYF. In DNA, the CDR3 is TGCAGTGCTAGGGGGGTCCCCCTCTACGAGCAGTACTTC.

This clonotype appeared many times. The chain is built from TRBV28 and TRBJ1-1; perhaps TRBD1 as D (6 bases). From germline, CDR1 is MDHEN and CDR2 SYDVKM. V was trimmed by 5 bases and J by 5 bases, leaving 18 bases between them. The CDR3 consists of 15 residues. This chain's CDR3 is CASSPSQGRRTEAFF. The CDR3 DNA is TGTGCCAGCAGTCCCTCACAGGGACGGCGAACTGAAGCTTTCTTT.

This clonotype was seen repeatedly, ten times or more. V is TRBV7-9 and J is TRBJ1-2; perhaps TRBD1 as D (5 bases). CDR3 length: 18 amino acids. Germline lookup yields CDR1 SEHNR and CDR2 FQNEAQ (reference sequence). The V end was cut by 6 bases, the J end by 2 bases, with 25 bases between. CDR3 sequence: CASRAGTPSRPVNYGYTF. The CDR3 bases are TGTGCCAGCAGGGCCGGGACTCCTTCCCGGCCGGTCAACTATGGCTACACCTTC.